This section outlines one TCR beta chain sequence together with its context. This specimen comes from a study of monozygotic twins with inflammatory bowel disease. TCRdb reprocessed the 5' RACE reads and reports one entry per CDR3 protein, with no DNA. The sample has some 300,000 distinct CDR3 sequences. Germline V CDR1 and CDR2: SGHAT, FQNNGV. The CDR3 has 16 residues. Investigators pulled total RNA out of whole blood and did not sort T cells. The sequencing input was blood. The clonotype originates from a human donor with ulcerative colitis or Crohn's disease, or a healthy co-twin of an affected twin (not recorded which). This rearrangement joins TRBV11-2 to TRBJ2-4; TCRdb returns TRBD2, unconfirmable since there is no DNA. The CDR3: CASSSSLRLAGGSQYF.